This T cell receptor (beta chain) came from a study of blood T cell repertoires in COVID-19. This CDR3 comprises 12 residues. Germline CDR1 and CDR2: SNHLY and FYNNEI. V shed 4 bases, J shed 3 bases, and the junction held 0 bases outside the gene matches. Participants were aged about 18 to 89 years, lived in around 22 US areas, and enrolled virtually. Self-reported history from a screening survey and questionnaire set each donor's cohort. This clone has a handful of counts. Produced via immunoSEQ multiplex PCR; TCRdb's table is partial and in-frame only. The sample lists 300,000 to 350,000 clones, approximately 86% occurring once.

The clonotype comes from a woman between 40 and 50 years old with acute COVID-19. The V call is TRBV2, the J call TRBJ2-7, with 7 nucleotides matching TRBD1. Sequenced material: PBMCs or T cells enriched from blood (not recorded which). CDR3 sequence: CASSGDSYEQYF. The DNA of the CDR3 is TGTGCCAGCAGTGGGGACAGCTACGAGCAGTACTTC.